The sequence of this T cell receptor (beta chain) was determined in a study of T cell responses to AZD1222 COVID-19 vaccine. Broader study findings: Repertoire samples came only from after the peak T cell response.

Sequencing used immunoSEQ multiplex PCR; TCRdb keeps in-frame clones, though not all of them. The repertoire consists of some 140,000 clones, with around 93% occurring once and the leading ten covering 2.5% to 3%. To note about this clone: What it recognizes is unknown.

CDR1 MNHEY and CDR2 SVGAGI come from the germline V gene. This CDR3 comprises 15 residues. Trimming removed 6 bases at V and 2 bases at J, with 15 bases between. Source: peripheral blood, taken on day 0 of AZD1222 vaccination. The receptor comes from an adult in good health. This chain uses TRBV6-5 with TRBJ2-3, with a possible D match to TRBD2 (6 bases). The CDR3 DNA reads as TGTGCCAGCAGGCCCCTAGCGATGATCACAGATACGCAGTATTTT. Protein product: CASRPLAMITDTQYF.